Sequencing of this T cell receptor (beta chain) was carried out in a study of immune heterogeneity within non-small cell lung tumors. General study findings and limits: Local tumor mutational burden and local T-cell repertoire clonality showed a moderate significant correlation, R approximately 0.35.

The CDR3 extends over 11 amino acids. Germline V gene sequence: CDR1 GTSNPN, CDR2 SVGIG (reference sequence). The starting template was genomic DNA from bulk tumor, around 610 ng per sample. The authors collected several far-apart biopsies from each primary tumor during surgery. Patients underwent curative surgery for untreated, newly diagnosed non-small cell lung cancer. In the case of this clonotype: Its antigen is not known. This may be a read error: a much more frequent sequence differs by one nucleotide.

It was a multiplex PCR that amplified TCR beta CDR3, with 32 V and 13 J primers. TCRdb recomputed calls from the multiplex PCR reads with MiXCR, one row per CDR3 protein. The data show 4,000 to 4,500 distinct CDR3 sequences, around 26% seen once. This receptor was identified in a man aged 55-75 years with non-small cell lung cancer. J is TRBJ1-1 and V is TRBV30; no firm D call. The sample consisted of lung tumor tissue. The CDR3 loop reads CAWKENTAAFF. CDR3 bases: TGTGCCTGGAAGGAGAACACTGCAGCTTTCTTT.